This TCR beta chain was captured in a study of cytotoxic CD8 clonotypes in ibrutinib-treated CLL. The overall study: For this cohort, patients were about a dozen relapsed/refractory and 15 treatment-naive, while under 18 were IGHV unmutated. Overall study findings and caveats: Under treatment, the uncommon public clonotypes either contracted or remained stable. A rise in clonality was seen at ibrutinib response, and a fall back toward baseline was seen at progression.

Here immunoSEQ multiplex PCR was the method, and the copy in TCRdb shows in-frame clones only, minus some. Of 330,000 or so clones in the sample, 60% to 80% are singletons; the top ten hold around 6.6%. The CDR3 covers 14 residues. In germline, CDR1 is SQVTM, CDR2 ANQGSEA. The trim removed 7 bases at V and 1 base at J, leaving 5 bases unmatched. For this clone: The target antigen is unknown.

The chain couples TRBV29-1 to TRBJ2-1, with TRBD1 identical over 9 bases. Specimen: PBMCs, collected after 36 months of ibrutinib treatment. This receptor was obtained from a human donor with chronic lymphocytic leukemia. The CDR3 here is CSATGGWSYNEQFF. The DNA for the CDR3 is TGCAGCGCCACAGGGGGCTGGTCCTACAATGAGCAGTTCTTC.